These 20 T cell receptor beta chains originate from one sample sequenced in a study of T cell responses to AZD1222 COVID-19 vaccine. The assay was immunoSEQ multiplex PCR, and TCRdb's table has in-frame clones only and misses some. The sample carries about 61,000 clones, approximately 90% recorded once. The sequencing here drew on peripheral blood, taken on day 0 of AZD1222 vaccination. Receptors were obtained from an adult in good health.

This chain connects TRBV2 to TRBJ2-7, with D unresolved. The CDR3 is 14 amino acids. Trimming took off 5 bases at V and 2 bases at J, with 13 bases between the two ends. The germline V gene encodes CDR1 SNHLY and CDR2 FYNNEI. The CDR3 DNA is TGTGCCAGCAGTCAAAGTACTAATGCCTACGAGCAGTACTTC. Amino acid sequence: CASSQSTNAYEQYF.

V gene TRBV7-7 combines with J gene TRBJ2-1, with 9 bases fitting TRBD2. The germline CDR1 and CDR2 sequences are SSHAT and FNYEAQ (reference sequence). The CDR3 is made up of 18 amino acids. With V trimmed by 0 bases and J by 4 bases, 10 bases remained unmatched. The chain's CDR3 is CASSLAIAGAPPYNEQFF. In nucleotides, the CDR3 is TGTGCCAGCAGCTTAGCGATAGCGGGGGCTCCCCCTTACAATGAGCAGTTCTTC.

The rearrangement links TRBV7-2 to TRBJ1-4; no clear D gene. With 4 bases removed from V and 5 bases from J, the gap between germline ends came to 14 bases. CDR3 length equals 15 residues. The germline CDR1 and CDR2 sequences are SGHTA and FQGNSA. The chain's CDR3 is CASSSQGRINEKLFF. CDR3 nucleotide sequence: TGTGCCAGCAGCTCACAAGGTAGAATCAATGAAAAACTGTTTTTT.

The gene calls are TRBV5-1 and TRBJ1-5; tentative D call: TRBD1 (5 bases). The length of the CDR3 is 14 residues. CDR1 and CDR2 (germline): SGHRS, YFSETQ. With 4 bases removed from V and 0 bases from J, the gap between germline ends came to 8 bases. CDR3 protein: CASSPDISNQPQHF. The DNA for the CDR3 is TGCGCCAGCAGCCCGGACATTAGCAATCAGCCCCAGCATTTT.

The rearrangement links TRBV4-1 to TRBJ1-2; D is uncertain. V lost 2 bases and J 0 bases, leaving 7 bases between the germline ends. CDR1 MGHRA and CDR2 YSYEKL come from the germline V gene. The CDR3 has 14 amino acids. CDR3 amino acids: CASSQSVTNYGYTF. CDR3 in DNA: TGCGCCAGCAGCCAATCCGTAACTAACTATGGCTACACCTTC.

This clone was observed a single time. This chain connects TRBV6-5 to TRBJ1-2; 10 bases match TRBD1. V was clipped by 6 bases and J by 0 bases; unmatched bases: 1. Germline loops: CDR1 MNHEY, CDR2 SVGAGI. The CDR3 length is 14 residues. This CDR3 reads CASRTGGSNYGYTF. DNA for the CDR3: TGTGCCAGCAGGACAGGGGGCTCTAACTATGGCTACACCTTC.

This chain joins TRBV3-1 (or the pseudogene TRBV3-2) and TRBJ1-2; D is undetermined. The germline V and J ends were trimmed by 1 base and 7 bases, with 25 bases remaining between them. The CDR3 totals 18 residues. Germline values: CDR1 LGHDT, CDR2 YNNKEL (reference sequence). CDR3 sequence: CASSQGVFVGQALPGYTF. Written as DNA, the CDR3 is TGTGCCAGCAGCCAAGGGGTTTTCGTCGGGCAGGCCCTCCCTGGCTACACCTTC.

This rearrangement joins TRBV3-1 (or the pseudogene TRBV3-2) to TRBJ1-1; D not certain. The V end lost 4 bases, the J end lost 1 base, and 7 bases lay between the germline ends. Looked up from germline, CDR1 is LGHDT and CDR2 is YNNKEL (reference sequence). This CDR3 is 13 amino acids long. CDR3 bases: TGTGCCAGCAGCCCGCGCCGGAACACTGAAGCTTTCTTT. It yields the protein CASSPRRNTEAFF.

There are a few counts of this clone. The genes are TRBV7-2 and TRBJ2-3; either TRBD1 or TRBD2 may fit D (6 bases each). V shed 4 bases and J shed 5 bases, with 16 bases lying between them. The CDR3 spans 15 residues. Germline loops: CDR1 SGHTA, CDR2 FQGNSA. CDR3 coding DNA: TGTGCCAGCAGCTGGTTGAGGGGGGCAGGAGATACGCAGTATTTT. This gives the protein CASSWLRGAGDTQYF.

V gene TRBV12-3 or TRBV12-4 combines with J gene TRBJ2-7; 7 bases are shared with TRBD2. Trimming at V came to 2 bases and at J to 13 bases, leaving 8 bases not matched to a gene. The CDR3 spans 12 residues. The CDR3 DNA sequence: TGTGCCAGCAGTTTATACGGGGGGTATAGTTACTTC. Translated: CASSLYGGYSYF.

The chain combines TRBV7-3 with TRBJ1-1; weak D call: TRBD1 (5 bases). Per germline, CDR1 SGHTA and CDR2 FQGTGA. This CDR3 is built from 14 residues. Trimming cost V 5 bases and J 4 bases, with 14 bases left between them. The DNA of the CDR3 is TGTGCCAGCAGCCAGGACCCGAGGGGCACTGAAGCTTTCTTT. Protein sequence: CASSQDPRGTEAFF.

J is TRBJ2-7 and V is TRBV6-2 or TRBV6-3; D uncertain. The CDR3 totals 15 residues. V lost 3 bases, J lost 1 base, and 13 bases lay in between. Per germline, CDR1 MNHEY and CDR2 SVGEGT. The CDR3 loop reads CASSYNFSPSYEQYF. In DNA, the CDR3 is TGTGCCAGCAGTTATAACTTTTCACCGTCCTACGAGCAGTACTTC.

V usage is TRBV7-2 and J usage is TRBJ1-2; D uncertain. Between the trimmed V and J ends, which lost 1 base and 4 bases, there was a span of 16 bases. The germline V gene encodes CDR1 SGHTA and CDR2 FQGNSA. The CDR3 is 16 amino acids. The CDR3 region is CASSLVDRAVSYGYTF. The CDR3 DNA reads as TGTGCCAGCAGCTTAGTAGATCGGGCTGTTAGCTATGGCTACACCTTC. Drawing the rest from reference TRBV7-2 and TRBJ1-2, the complete variable domain is GAGVSQSPSNKVTEKGKDVELRCDPISGHTALYWYRQSLGQGLEFLIYFQGNSAPDKSGLPSDRFSAERTGGSVSTLTIQRTQQEDSAVYLCASSLVDRAVSYGYTFGSGTRLTVV.

The V gene is TRBV18, the J gene TRBJ2-7, with TRBD1 as a possible D gene (5 bases). Germline CDR1 and CDR2: KGHSH and LQKENI. The CDR3 spans 15 residues. The V gene lost 0 bases and the J gene lost 5 bases, with 14 bases spanning the gap. CDR3 sequence reads: CASSPPGTGSDEQYF. In nucleotides, the CDR3 is TGTGCCAGCTCACCACCAGGAACAGGATCGGACGAGCAGTACTTC.

This clone was recorded a few times. This chain connects TRBV7-6 to TRBJ1-3; the D gene is possibly TRBD1 (5 bases). The V gene's germline CDR1 is SGHVS and CDR2 FNYEAQ. The CDR3 runs to 15 residues. V was cut by 5 bases and J by 8 bases, with 19 bases left in between. In DNA form, the CDR3 reads TGTGCCAGCAGCCAAGGGGCAAGGAGTGGGGACACCATATATTTT. Translated: CASSQGARSGDTIYF.

This clone was seen once. The chain uses TRBV3-1 (or the pseudogene TRBV3-2) and TRBJ2-1; TRBD2 matches at 14 bases. The CDR3 consists of 13 residues. Trimming took 8 bases from V and 8 from J; bases not matched to a gene: 2. Germline CDR1 and CDR2: LGHDT and YNNKEL (reference sequence). For the CDR3, the DNA is TGTGCCAGCGGACTAGCGGGGGGTGATGAGCAGTTCTTC. This translates into CASGLAGGDEQFF.

The chain joins TRBV15 to TRBJ1-5; D is undetermined. The germline V gene has CDR1 LNHNV and CDR2 YYDKDF (reference sequence). The CDR3 sequence is 14 residues long. The ends were cut back, 4 bases at V and 6 bases at J, with 13 bases in the middle. The CDR3 reads CATSMRQVGQPQHF. The CDR3 DNA follows: TGTGCCACCAGCATGAGGCAGGTGGGTCAGCCCCAGCATTTT.

This clone was observed once. J is TRBJ1-1 and V is TRBV12-3 or TRBV12-4, with TRBD1 identical over 7 bases. The CDR3 length is 13 residues. Losses at the gene ends were 1 base for V and 9 bases for J; bases not matched to a gene: 5. CDR3 sequence reads: CASSLVGTAKAFF. CDR3 DNA sequence: TGTGCCAGCAGTTTAGTCGGGACAGCGAAAGCTTTCTTT.

This sequence joins TRBV4-1 and TRBJ1-4, with a weak D call TRBD1 (5 bases). The CDR3 extends over 13 amino acids. Trimming removed 7 bases from V and 2 bases from J, with 8 bases in between. CDR1 is MGHRA, CDR2 YSYEKL, per germline. The CDR3 region is CASTRGTNEKLFF. In DNA, the CDR3 is TGCGCCAGCACTCGGGGCACTAATGAAAAACTGTTTTTT.

The V and J genes are TRBV5-1 and TRBJ2-7; weak D call: TRBD1 (6 bases). The germline V gene has CDR1 SGHRS and CDR2 YFSETQ. V was cut by 3 bases and J by 6 bases, with 16 bases left in between. The CDR3 has 14 amino acids. DNA for the CDR3: TGCGCCAGCAGCTCACAGGGTTCGAACGTCGAGCAGTACTTC. The encoded protein is CASSSQGSNVEQYF. The full variable domain, in which reference TRBV5-1 and TRBJ2-7 provide the parts outside the CDR3, is KAGVTQTPRYLIKTRGQQVTLSCSPISGHRSVSWYQQTPGQGLQFLFEYFSETQRNKGNFPGRFSGRQFSNSRSEMNVSTLELGDSALYLCASSSQGSNVEQYFGPGTRLTVT.